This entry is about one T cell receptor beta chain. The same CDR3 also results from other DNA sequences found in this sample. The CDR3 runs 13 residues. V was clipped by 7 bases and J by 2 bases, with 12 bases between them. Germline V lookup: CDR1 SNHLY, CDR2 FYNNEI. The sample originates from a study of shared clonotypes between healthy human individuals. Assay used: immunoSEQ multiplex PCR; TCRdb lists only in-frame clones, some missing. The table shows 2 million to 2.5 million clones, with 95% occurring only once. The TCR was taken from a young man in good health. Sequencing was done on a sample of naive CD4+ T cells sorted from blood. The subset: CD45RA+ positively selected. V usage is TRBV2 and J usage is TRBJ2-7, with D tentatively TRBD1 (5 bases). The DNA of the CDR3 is TGTGCCAGCAACTCGCAGGGCACCTACGAGCAGTACTTC. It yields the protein CASNSQGTYEQYF.